The clone carrying this T cell receptor (beta chain) was seen at least ten times. The target antigen is unknown. This entry comes from a study of Graves' ophthalmopathy and Graves' hyperthyroidism. The study's findings and limits: Blood also harbored most expanded thyroid clonotypes above 0.001 frequency. A 13-signature model separated ophthalmopathy from stable hyperthyroidism, roughly 86% sensitivity, 75% to 84% specificity.

Germline CDR1 reads MNHNS; CDR2 reads SASEGT. This CDR3 contains 13 residues. The ends lost 4 bases at V and 9 bases at J; junction bases unmatched: 3. As the template, RNA transcripts were used to amplify TCR beta CDR3 regions. HTBI primers served in a first-round RT-PCR, which a second-round multiplex PCR followed. TCRdb used MiXCR to reprocess the multiplex PCR reads, holding one entry per CDR3 protein. The sample lists under 250,000 distinct CDR3 sequences, just under 30% occurring once. The sequenced sample consisted of peripheral blood. The receptor's source is a man aged 50 or older with Graves' ophthalmopathy. The rearrangement links TRBV6-1 to TRBJ1-6; 7 bases are shared with TRBD1. CDR3 DNA: TGTGCCAGCAGTGGCGACAGGGTTTCACCCCTCCACTTT. It codes for CASSGDRVSPLHF.